The entry below gives a single TCR beta chain sequence along with its context. Its antigen remains unidentified. Time point reported: patch test 2, 6 weeks after DPC sensitization. Treatment denoted: therapeutic diphenylcyclopropenone sensitization with weekly scalp DPC. Blood draws preceded each patch test application. The data originate from a study of human T cells and chemical hapten exposure. Study background: Once 0.01% DPC had been applied to the upper back by patch test, readings were taken at 6 days. Alopecia areata, totalis or universalis affected patients who were mostly female. Whole-study results and caveats: There was no change with DPC sensitization in TCRs above 1 in 1000 frequency.

CDR1 is SEHNR and CDR2 is FQNEAQ in the germline V gene (reference sequence). V lost 6 bases and J lost 7; bases outside the gene matches: 10. The CDR3 has 15 residues. TCRdb recomputed calls from the RACE reads with MiXCR, one row per CDR3 protein. This table has more than 75,000 distinct CDR3 sequences, about 9.3% appearing once. The sequence was obtained from a woman in her thirties or forties with alopecia areata. Some clones in this sample may be carry-over from other donors' samples. Sample: whole blood, taken in connection with sensitization to the hapten diphenylcyclopropenone (DPC). The rearrangement links TRBV7-9 to TRBJ2-1; 9 bases map to TRBD2. The CDR3 DNA reads as TGTGCCAGCAGGTTTAGCGGGAGCGGTCGGAATGAGCAGTTCTTC. Translating it yields CASRFSGSGRNEQFF.